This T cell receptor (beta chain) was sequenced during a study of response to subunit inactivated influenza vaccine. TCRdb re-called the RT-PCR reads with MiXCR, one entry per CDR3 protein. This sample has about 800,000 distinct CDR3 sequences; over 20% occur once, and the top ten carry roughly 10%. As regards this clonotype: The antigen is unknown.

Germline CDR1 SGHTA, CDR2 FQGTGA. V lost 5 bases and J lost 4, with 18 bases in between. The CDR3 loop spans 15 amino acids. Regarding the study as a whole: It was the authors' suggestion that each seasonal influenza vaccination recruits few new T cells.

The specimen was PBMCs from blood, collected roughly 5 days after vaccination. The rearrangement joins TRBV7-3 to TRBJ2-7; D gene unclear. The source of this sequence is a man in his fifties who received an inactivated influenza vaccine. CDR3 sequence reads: CASSKDPGPAYEQYF. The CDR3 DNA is TGTGCCAGCAGCAAGGACCCCGGGCCGGCTTACGAGCAGTACTTC. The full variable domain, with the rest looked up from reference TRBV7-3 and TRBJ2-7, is GAGVSQTPSNKVTEKGKYVELRCDPISGHTALYWYRQSLGQGPEFLIYFQGTGAADDSGLPNDRFFAVRPEGSVSTLKIQRTERGDSAVYLCASSKDPGPAYEQYFGPGTRLTVT.